This TCR beta chain was identified in a study of beta chain features in type 1 diabetes. At the level of the study: When patients were set against healthy donors, age, gender and cell yields were similar.

Expressed TCRB transcripts were sequenced, since all the RNA that had been isolated was reverse transcribed. The method was immunoSEQ multiplex PCR; TCRdb's version includes in-frame clones alone and lacks a portion of them. Here the sample spans about 370,000 clones, over 8.5% being singletons. This CDR3 is 13 amino acids long. Trimming took off 1 base at V and 10 bases at J, with 11 bases between the two ends. Germline assignment: CDR1 SGHAT and CDR2 FQNNGV. Only a few counts were recorded for this clone. The antigen is unknown. Overall study findings and caveats: In all four CD4+ subsets, TCRB CDR3 length was significantly, moderately reduced in type 1 diabetes.

This chain joins TRBV11-2 and TRBJ2-1; D gene uncertain. The sample taken for sequencing was central memory CD4+ T cells from blood. The receptor's source is a man under 40 with type 1 diabetes. The CDR3 protein is CASSLALAREQFF. The DNA for the CDR3 is TGTGCCAGCAGCTTAGCGCTCGCTCGGGAGCAGTTCTTC.